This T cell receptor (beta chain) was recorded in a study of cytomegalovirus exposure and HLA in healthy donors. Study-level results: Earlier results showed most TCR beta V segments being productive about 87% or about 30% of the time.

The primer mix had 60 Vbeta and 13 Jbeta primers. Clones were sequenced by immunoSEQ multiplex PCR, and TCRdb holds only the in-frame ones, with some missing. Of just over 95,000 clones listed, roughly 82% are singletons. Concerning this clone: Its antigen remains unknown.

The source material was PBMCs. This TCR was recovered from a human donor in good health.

CDR3 nucleotide sequence: TGTGCCAGCTCACTAGCCCCCTCGGGGGATACGCAGTATTTT. This encodes CASSLAPSGDTQYF. The chain couples TRBV18 to TRBJ2-3, with D possibly matching TRBD2 (5 bases). Per germline, CDR1 KGHSH and CDR2 LQKENI. Trimming took 4 bases from V and 6 from J, leaving 14 bases between them. CDR3 length: 14 amino acids.